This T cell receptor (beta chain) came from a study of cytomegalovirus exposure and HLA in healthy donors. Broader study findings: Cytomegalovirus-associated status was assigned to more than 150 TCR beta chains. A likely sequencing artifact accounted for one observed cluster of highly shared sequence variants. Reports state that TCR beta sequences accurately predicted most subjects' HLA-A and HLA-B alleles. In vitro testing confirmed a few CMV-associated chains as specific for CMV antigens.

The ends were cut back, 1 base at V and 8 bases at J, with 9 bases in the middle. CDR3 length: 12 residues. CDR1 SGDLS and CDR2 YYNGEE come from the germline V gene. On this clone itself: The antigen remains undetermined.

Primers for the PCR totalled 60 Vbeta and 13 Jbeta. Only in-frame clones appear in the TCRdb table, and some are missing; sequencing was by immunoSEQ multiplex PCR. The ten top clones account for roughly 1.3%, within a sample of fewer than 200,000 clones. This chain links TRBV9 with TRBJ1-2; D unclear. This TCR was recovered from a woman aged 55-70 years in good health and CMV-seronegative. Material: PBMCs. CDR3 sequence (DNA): TGTGCCAGCAGCGTACCCGGCGGGGGCTACACCTTC. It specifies CASSVPGGGYTF.